This T cell receptor beta chain was observed in a study of blood T cells in healthy people across ages. Overall study results and limits: Aged donors had fewer naive CD4+ cells and lower diversity than long-lived donors. Unsorted PBMCs blocked a conclusive comparison of naive and antigen-experienced cells.

A second PCR, run for about 6 to 11 cycles, used a sample-barcoded 5' primer plus a J-beta primer mix. TCRdb re-analysed the 5' RACE reads in MiXCR, keeping a single row per CDR3 protein. The table records 710,000 or so distinct CDR3 sequences, 20% to 25% of them present only once. Comments on this clonotype: Its antigen is undetermined.

V lost 6 bases, J lost 8 bases, and 7 bases lay in between. The CDR3 has 10 amino acids. Germline lookup yields CDR1 ENHRY and CDR2 SYGVKD. The V gene is TRBV10-3, the J gene TRBJ1-2; unclear D gene. The receptor comes from a man between 65 and 85 years old in good health. The sequenced sample consisted of blood. CDR3 residues: CAIRDLGYTF. The CDR3 nucleotides are TGTGCCATCAGGGACCTCGGCTACACCTTC.